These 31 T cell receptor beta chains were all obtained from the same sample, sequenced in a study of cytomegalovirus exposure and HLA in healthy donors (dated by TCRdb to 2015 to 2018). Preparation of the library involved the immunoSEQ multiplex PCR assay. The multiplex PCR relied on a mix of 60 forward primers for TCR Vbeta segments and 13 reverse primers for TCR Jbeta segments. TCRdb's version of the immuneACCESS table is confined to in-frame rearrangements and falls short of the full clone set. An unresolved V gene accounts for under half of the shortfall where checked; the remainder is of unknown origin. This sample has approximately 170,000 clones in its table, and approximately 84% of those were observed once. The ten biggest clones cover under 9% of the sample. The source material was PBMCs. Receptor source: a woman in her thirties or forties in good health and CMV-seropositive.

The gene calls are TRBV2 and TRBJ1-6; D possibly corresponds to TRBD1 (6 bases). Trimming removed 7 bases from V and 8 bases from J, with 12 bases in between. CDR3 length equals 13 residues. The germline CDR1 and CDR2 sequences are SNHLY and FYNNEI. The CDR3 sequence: CASNWAGDSPLHF. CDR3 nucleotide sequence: TGTGCCAGCAACTGGGCAGGGGATTCACCCCTCCACTTT.

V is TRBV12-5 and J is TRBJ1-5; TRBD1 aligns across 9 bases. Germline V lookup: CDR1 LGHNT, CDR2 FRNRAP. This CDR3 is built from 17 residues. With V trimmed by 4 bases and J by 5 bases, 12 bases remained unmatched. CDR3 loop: CASGSGTGWGVDQPQHF. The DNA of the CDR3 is TGTGCTAGTGGTTCCGGGACAGGGTGGGGTGTTGATCAGCCCCAGCATTTT.

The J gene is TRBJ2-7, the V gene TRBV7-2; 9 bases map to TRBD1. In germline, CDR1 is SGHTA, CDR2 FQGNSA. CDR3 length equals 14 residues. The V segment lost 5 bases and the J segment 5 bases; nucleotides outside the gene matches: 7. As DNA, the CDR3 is TGTGCCAGCAGCCCCGACAGGGGGGGCAACGAGCAGTACTTC. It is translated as CASSPDRGGNEQYF.

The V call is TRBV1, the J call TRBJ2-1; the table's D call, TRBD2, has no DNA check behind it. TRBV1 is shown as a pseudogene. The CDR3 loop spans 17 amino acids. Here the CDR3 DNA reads TGCACCGGCAGCCACCGGCGGGGGGCAAGGGATGACAATGAGCAGTTCTTC. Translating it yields CTGSHRRGARDDNEQFF.

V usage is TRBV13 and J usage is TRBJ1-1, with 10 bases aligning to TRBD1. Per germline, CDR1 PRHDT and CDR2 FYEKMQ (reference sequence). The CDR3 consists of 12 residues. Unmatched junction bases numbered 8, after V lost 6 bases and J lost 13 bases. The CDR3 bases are TGTGCCAGCAGTCATCCCCGGACAGGGGGTTTCTTT. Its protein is CASSHPRTGGFF.

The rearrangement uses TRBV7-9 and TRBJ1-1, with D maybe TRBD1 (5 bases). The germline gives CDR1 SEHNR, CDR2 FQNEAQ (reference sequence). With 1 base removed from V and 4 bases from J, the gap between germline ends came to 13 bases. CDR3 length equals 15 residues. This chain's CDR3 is CASSLGGGGSTEAFF. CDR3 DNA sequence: TGTGCCAGCAGCTTAGGCGGGGGGGGGAGCACTGAAGCTTTCTTT.

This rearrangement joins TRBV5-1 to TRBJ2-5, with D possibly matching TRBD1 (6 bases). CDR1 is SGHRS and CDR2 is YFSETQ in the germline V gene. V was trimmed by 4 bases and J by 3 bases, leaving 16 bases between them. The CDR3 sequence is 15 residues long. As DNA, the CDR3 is TGCGCCAGCAGCCCTTCGACAGGAACTGAAGAGACCCAGTACTTC. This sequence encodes CASSPSTGTEETQYF. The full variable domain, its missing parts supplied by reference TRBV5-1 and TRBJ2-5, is KAGVTQTPRYLIKTRGQQVTLSCSPISGHRSVSWYQQTPGQGLQFLFEYFSETQRNKGNFPGRFSGRQFSNSRSEMNVSTLELGDSALYLCASSPSTGTEETQYFGPGTRLLVL.

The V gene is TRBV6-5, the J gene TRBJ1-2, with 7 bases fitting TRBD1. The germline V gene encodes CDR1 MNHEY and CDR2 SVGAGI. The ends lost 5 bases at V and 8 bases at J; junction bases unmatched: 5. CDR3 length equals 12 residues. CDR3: CASSETGDGYTF. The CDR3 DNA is TGTGCCAGCAGTGAAACAGGGGACGGCTACACCTTC.

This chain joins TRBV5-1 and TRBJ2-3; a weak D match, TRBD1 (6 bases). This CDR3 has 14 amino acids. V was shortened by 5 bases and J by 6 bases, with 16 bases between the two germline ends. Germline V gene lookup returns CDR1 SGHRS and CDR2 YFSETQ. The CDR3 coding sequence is TGCGCCAGCAGGGCAGGGGATATGCGTGATACGCAGTATTTT. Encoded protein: CASRAGDMRDTQYF.

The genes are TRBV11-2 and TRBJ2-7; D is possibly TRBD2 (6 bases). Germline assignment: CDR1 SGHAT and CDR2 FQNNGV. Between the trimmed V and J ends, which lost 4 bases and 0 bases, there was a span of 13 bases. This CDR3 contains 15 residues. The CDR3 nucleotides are TGTGCCAGCAGCTCGGGACTCCCGAACTCCTACGAGCAGTACTTC. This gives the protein CASSSGLPNSYEQYF.

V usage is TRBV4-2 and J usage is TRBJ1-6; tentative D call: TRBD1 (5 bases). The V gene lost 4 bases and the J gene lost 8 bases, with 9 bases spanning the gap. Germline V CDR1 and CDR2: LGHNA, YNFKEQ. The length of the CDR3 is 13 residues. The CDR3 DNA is TGTGCCAGCAGCCGGGGGGGGGATTCACCCCTCCACTTT. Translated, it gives CASSRGGDSPLHF.

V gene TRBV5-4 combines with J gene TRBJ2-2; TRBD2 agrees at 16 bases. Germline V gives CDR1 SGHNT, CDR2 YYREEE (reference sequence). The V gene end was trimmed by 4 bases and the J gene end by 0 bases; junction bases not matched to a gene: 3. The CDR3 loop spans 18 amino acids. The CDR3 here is CASSLGLAGGANTGELFF. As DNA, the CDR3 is TGTGCCAGCAGCCTGGGACTAGCGGGGGGGGCGAACACCGGGGAGCTGTTTTTT. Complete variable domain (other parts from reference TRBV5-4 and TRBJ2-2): ETGVTQSPTHLIKTRGQQVTLRCSSQSGHNTVSWYQQALGQGPQFIFQYYREEENGRGNFPPRFSGLQFPNYSSELNVNALELDDSALYLCASSLGLAGGANTGELFFGEGSRLTVL.

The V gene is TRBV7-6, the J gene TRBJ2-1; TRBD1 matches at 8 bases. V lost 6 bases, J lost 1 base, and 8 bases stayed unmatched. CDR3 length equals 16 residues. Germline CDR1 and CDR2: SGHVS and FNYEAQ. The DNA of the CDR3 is TGTGCCAGCAGTTATGGGACAGGAGGATCCTACAATGAGCAGTTCTTC. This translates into CASSYGTGGSYNEQFF.

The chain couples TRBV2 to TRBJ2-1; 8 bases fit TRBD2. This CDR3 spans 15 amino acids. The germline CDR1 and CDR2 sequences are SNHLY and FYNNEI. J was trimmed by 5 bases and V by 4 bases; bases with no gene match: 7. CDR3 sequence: CASSAPGGGNNEQFF. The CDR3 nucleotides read TGTGCCAGCAGTGCCCCGGGGGGGGGTAACAATGAGCAGTTCTTC.

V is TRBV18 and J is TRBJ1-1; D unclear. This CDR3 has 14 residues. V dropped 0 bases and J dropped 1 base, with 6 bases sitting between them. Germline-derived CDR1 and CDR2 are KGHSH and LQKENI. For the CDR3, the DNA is TGTGCCAGCTCACCACCTGGGCAGAACACTGAAGCTTTCTTT. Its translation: CASSPPGQNTEAFF. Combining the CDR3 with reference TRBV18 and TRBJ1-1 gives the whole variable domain NAGVMQNPRHLVRRRGQEARLRCSPMKGHSHVYWYRQLPEEGLKFMVYLQKENIIDESGMPKERFSAEFPKEGPSILRIQQVVRGDSAAYFCASSPPGQNTEAFFGQGTRLTVV.

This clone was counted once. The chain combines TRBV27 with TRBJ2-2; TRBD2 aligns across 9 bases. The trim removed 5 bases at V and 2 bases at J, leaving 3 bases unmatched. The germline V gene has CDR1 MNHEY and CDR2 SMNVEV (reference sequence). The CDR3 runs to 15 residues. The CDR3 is CASSRTSVNTGELFF. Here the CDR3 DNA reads TGTGCCAGCAGTAGGACTAGCGTAAACACCGGGGAGCTGTTTTTT.

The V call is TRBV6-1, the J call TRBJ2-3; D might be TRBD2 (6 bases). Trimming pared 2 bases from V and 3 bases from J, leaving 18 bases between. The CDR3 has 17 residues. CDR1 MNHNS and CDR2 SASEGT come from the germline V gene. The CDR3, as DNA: TGTGCCAGCAGTGAAATTCACAGCGGGCTAGGAACAGATACGCAGTATTTT. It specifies CASSEIHSGLGTDTQYF.

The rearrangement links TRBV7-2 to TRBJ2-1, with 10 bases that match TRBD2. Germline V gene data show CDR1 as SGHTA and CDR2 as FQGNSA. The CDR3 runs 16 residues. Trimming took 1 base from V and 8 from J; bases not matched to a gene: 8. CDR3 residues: CASSLGPAGGPYEQFF. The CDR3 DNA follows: TGTGCCAGCAGCTTAGGGCCAGCGGGGGGGCCCTATGAGCAGTTCTTC.

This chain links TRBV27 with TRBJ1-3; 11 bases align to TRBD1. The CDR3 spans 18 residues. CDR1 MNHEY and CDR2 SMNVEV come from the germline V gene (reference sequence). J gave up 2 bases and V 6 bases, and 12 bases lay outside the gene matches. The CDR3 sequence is CASSRAGTGGLAGNTIYF. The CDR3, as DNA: TGTGCCAGCAGCAGAGCCGGGACAGGGGGACTTGCTGGAAACACCATATATTTT.

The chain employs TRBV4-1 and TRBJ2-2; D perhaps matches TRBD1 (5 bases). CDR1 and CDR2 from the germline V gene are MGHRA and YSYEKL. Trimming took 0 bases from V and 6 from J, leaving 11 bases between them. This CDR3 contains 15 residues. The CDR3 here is CASSQEGAMAGELFF. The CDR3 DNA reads TGCGCCAGCAGCCAAGAAGGGGCGATGGCCGGGGAGCTGTTTTTT.

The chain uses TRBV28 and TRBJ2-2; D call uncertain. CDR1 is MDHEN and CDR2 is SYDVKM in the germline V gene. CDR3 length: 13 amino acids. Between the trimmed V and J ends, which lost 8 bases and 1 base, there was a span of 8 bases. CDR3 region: CASRSGNTGELFF. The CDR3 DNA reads TGTGCCAGCCGGTCGGGGAACACCGGGGAGCTGTTTTTT. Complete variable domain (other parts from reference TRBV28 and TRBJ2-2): DVKVTQSSRYLVKRTGEKVFLECVQDMDHENMFWYRQDPGLGLRLIYFSYDVKMKEKGDIPEGYSVSREKKERFSLILESASTNQTSMYLCASRSGNTGELFFGEGSRLTVL.

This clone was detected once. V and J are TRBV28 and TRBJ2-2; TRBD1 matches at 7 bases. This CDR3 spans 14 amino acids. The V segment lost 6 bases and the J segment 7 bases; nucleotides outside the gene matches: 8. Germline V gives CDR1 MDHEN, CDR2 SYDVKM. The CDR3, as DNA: TGTGCCAGCAGCCCGACAGGGTTTAGCGGGGAGCTGTTTTTT. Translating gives CASSPTGFSGELFF.

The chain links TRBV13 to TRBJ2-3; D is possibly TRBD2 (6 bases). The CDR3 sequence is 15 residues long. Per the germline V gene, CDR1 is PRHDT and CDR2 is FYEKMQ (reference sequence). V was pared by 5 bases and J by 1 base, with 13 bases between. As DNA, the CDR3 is TGTGCCAGCAGCAAGCGGGTGGATCGCACAGATACGCAGTATTTT. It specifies CASSKRVDRTDTQYF.

The CDR3 protein is CAWRYPGQLYEQYF. Here the CDR3 DNA reads TGTGCCTGGAGATATCCGGGACAACTCTACGAGCAGTACTTC. V usage is TRBV30 and J usage is TRBJ2-7, with D maybe TRBD1 (6 bases). The CDR3 totals 14 residues. Trimming took 3 bases from V and 3 from J, leaving 15 bases between them. CDR1 GTSNPN and CDR2 SVGIG come from the germline V gene (reference sequence). The complete variable domain, with remaining parts taken from reference TRBV30 and TRBJ2-7, reads SQTIHQWPATLVQPVGSPLSLECTVEGTSNPNLYWYRQAAGRGLQLLFYSVGIGQISSEVPQNLSASRPQDRQFILSSKKLLLSDSGFYLCAWRYPGQLYEQYFGPGTRLTVT.

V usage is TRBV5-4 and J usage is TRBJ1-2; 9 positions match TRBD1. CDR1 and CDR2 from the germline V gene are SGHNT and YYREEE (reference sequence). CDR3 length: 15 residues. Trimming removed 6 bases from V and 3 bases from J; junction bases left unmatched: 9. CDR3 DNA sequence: TGTGCCAGCAACGATCCGACAGGGGGGTACTATGGCTACACCTTC. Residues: CASNDPTGGYYGYTF.

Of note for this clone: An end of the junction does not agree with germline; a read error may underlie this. CDR3 amino acids: CAWSPGSGANGLTF. CDR3 bases: TGTGCCTGGAGTCCCGGGAGTGGGGCCAACGGCCTGACTTTC. J is TRBJ2-6 and V is TRBV30; tentative D call: TRBD2 (6 bases). The CDR3 is made up of 14 amino acids. Per the germline V gene, CDR1 is GTSNPN and CDR2 is SVGIG (reference sequence).

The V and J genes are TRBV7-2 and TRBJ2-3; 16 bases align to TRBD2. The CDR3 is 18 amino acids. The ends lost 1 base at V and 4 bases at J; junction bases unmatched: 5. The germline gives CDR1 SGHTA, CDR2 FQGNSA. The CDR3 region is CASSLVGTSGGASDTQYF. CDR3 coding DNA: TGTGCCAGCAGCTTAGTTGGGACTAGCGGGGGGGCGTCAGATACGCAGTATTTT.

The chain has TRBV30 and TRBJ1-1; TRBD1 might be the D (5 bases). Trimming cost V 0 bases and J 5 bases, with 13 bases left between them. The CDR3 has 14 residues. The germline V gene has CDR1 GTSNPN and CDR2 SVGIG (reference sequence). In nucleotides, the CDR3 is TGTGCCTGGAGTGTCGGGGGGTCTCGGACTGAAGCTTTCTTT. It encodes CAWSVGGSRTEAFF. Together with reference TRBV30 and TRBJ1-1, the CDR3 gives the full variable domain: SQTIHQWPATLVQPVGSPLSLECTVEGTSNPNLYWYRQAAGRGLQLLFYSVGIGQISSEVPQNLSASRPQDRQFILSSKKLLLSDSGFYLCAWSVGGSRTEAFFGQGTRLTVV.

The CDR3 DNA follows: TGCGCCAGCAGCTTGCGGCTAGGGGCCTACGAGCAGTACTTC. Translating gives CASSLRLGAYEQYF. This chain joins TRBV5-1 and TRBJ2-7; D is possibly TRBD1 (5 bases). The CDR3 length is 14 residues. Per the germline V gene, CDR1 is SGHRS and CDR2 is YFSETQ. Trimming cost V 1 base and J 2 bases, with 10 bases left between them. Supplemented by reference TRBV5-1 and TRBJ2-7, the full variable domain reads KAGVTQTPRYLIKTRGQQVTLSCSPISGHRSVSWYQQTPGQGLQFLFEYFSETQRNKGNFPGRFSGRQFSNSRSEMNVSTLELGDSALYLCASSLRLGAYEQYFGPGTRLTVT.

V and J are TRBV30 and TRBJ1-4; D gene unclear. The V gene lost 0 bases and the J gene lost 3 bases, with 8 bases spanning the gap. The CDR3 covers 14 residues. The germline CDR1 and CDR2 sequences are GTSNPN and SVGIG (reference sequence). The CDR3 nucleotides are TGTGCCTGGAGTGTAACAGCAGCTAATGAAAAACTGTTTTTT. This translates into CAWSVTAANEKLFF. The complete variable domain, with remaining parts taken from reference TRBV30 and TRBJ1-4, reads SQTIHQWPATLVQPVGSPLSLECTVEGTSNPNLYWYRQAAGRGLQLLFYSVGIGQISSEVPQNLSASRPQDRQFILSSKKLLLSDSGFYLCAWSVTAANEKLFFGSGTQLSVL.

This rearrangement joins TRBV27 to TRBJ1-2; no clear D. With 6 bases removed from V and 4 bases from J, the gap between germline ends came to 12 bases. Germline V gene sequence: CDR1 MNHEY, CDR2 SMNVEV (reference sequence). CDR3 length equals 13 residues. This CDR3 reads CASRLQPGYGYTF. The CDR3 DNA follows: TGTGCCAGCAGGTTACAACCGGGCTATGGCTACACCTTC.